These T cell receptor beta chains were read from a single sample in a study of post-analysis software for immune sequencing data. TCRdb called the PCR reads again in MiXCR, with one record for every CDR3 protein. The sample holds about 540,000 distinct CDR3 sequences, around a third seen once. Sample: blood. These TCRs come from a girl under 18 with multiple sclerosis. Each CDR3 is given with its conserved first and last residue. Fields, in order: V gene, J gene, CDR3 length, clone size, CDR3 protein. Some rows have no size entry. The others give once, few or many, or a class for an expanded clone.

>TRBV12-3/TRBV12-4|TRBJ2-5|15|few
CASSPQRGGQETQYF
>TRBV12-3/TRBV12-4|TRBJ2-3|13|few
CASTRGAPDTQYF
>TRBV29-1|TRBJ2-1|15|NA
CSANPGRPSYNEQFF
>TRBV29-1|TRBJ1-1|11|NA
CSVDPDGEAFF
>TRBV5-1|TRBJ2-7|14|NA
CASSPFPGGYEQYF
>TRBV7-9|TRBJ1-6|14|NA
CASSLRQNNSPLHF
>TRBV5-1|TRBJ1-6|16|NA
CASSLIIGERNSPLHF
>TRBV14|TRBJ1-4|14|NA
CASSQDWGNEKLFF
>TRBV20-1|TRBJ1-6|14|NA
CSARRQPYNSPLHF
>TRBV20-1|TRBJ2-1|13|few
CSAISGGLDEQFF
>TRBV4-2|TRBJ2-3|15|NA
CASRPLAGVADTQYF
>TRBV20-1|TRBJ1-6|14|NA
CSARVATQGQPLHF
>TRBV14|TRBJ2-4|15|NA
CASSQVGVAKNIQYF